Listed below are T cell receptor beta chains from one sample, sequenced in a study of OX40 agonist ivuxolimab in advanced cancers. Sequencing used immunoSEQ multiplex PCR; TCRdb keeps in-frame clones, though not all of them. The sample includes approximately 89,000 clones, more than 85% seen only once; the top ten take about 2.3%. Sequenced material: CD4+ or CD8+ T cells sorted from blood, taken in a trial of the OX40 agonist ivuxolimab. The origin of the receptors is an adult with an advanced solid tumor such as melanoma, head and neck, liver or kidney cancer. Each CDR3 is given with its conserved first and last residue.

v_call	cdr3_aa
TRBV18	CASSPLQGREETQYF
TRBV19	CASRGRGQGYGYTF
TRBV9	CASSVAAGQGDTGELFF
TRBV4-1	CASSQDFGQGLGYTF
TRBV7-2	CASSLQAPYEQYF
TRBV10-3	CAISRGLGGTDTQYF
TRBV6-1	CAGSRGQADTQYF
TRBV7-9	CASSPHRGQGYEQYF
TRBV10-2	CASSDPIRESGNTIYF
TRBV28	CASSLRIQPQHF
TRBV18	CASSPEGTQSGEQFF
TRBV29-1	CSASVNAGGNNEQFF
TRBV5-8	CASSGGQGERKFF
TRBV29-1	CSVTSPGLETQYF
TRBV25-1	CASSGTGGGQPQHF
TRBV19	CASQVGSGNQPQHF
TRBV18	CASSPPTGASLETQYF
TRBV5-1	CASSSGGGVGEQFF
TRBV5-1	CASSSTGTSFLTGELFF
TRBV11-2	CASSSGLAGDEQYF
TRBV6-5	CASSRGRSYNEQFF
TRBV2	CASSEVASRGVTQYF
TRBV7-2	CASSLTSSYEQYF
TRBV5-1	CASGVTGGTEAFF
TRBV25-1	CASSVGGGADSDYGYTF
TRBV7-2	CASSLADRRNEQYF
TRBV7-2	CASSLAGAIYEQYF
TRBV6-1	CASSEEGGFGELFF
TRBV6-1	CASRPGLAGNNEQFF
TRBV5-5	CASSLESGNTIYF
TRBV7-2	CASSSLRTRPNEQFF
TRBV19	CASSTSGLAGYEQYF
TRBV28	CASSFLRTEAFF
TRBV7-9	CASSLGAGLAKNIQYF
TRBV5-5	CASSIDTYNEQFF
TRBV2	CASSGSAGGHTGELFF
TRBV18	CASSPPGRLKNTEAFF
TRBV21-1	CASSNEEKLFF
TRBV27	CASRWTGPTHEQFF
TRBV29-1	CSSRIAGGGQQFF
TRBV19	CASSSRGLKKLFF
TRBV4-1	CASSQVGGANYGYTF
TRBV19	CASSIGGLAIYEQFF
TRBV4-1	CASSQTRQVSYGYTF
TRBV7-6	CASSSGTGGSYEQYF